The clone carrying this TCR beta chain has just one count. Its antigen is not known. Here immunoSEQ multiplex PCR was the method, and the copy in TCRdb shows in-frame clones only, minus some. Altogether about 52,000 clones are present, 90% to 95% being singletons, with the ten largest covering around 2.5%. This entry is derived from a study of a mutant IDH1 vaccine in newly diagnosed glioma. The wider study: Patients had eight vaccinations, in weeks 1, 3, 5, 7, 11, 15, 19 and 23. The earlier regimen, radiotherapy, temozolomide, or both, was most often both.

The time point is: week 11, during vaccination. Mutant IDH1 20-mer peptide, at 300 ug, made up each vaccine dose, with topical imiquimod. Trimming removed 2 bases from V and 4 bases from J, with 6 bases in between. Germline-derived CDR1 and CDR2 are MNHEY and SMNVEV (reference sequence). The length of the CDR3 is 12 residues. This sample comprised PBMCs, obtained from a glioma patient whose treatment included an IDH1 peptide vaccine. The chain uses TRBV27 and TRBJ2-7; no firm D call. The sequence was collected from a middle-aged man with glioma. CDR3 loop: CASSLPGYEQYF. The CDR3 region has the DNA TGTGCCAGCAGTTTACCGGGTTACGAGCAGTACTTC.